These 16 T cell receptor beta chains share one sample of origin, sequenced in a study of STAT5B mutations in CD4+ large granular lymphocyte leukemia. Measured with immunoSEQ multiplex PCR; TCRdb has only the in-frame clones, and not every one. Counted here are about 36,000 clones, about 81% occurring once; the ten biggest clones make up approximately 0.53%. What was sequenced was CD4+ T cells from blood buffy coats. The receptors derive from a human donor in good health.

The rearrangement uses TRBV4-1 and TRBJ2-2; perhaps TRBD2 as D (5 bases). V was pared by 0 bases and J by 1 base, with 9 bases between. Germline V gene data show CDR1 as MGHRA and CDR2 as YSYEKL. The CDR3 length is 16 residues. The DNA for the CDR3 is TGCGCCAGCAGCCAAGAGACGGGAAGGAACACCGGGGAGCTGTTTTTT. Residues: CASSQETGRNTGELFF.

This clone came up a few times. This chain joins TRBV5-1 and TRBJ2-7; no firm D call. Trimming took off 0 bases at V and 0 bases at J, with 7 bases between the two ends. The CDR3 loop spans 14 amino acids. The germline gives CDR1 SGHRS, CDR2 YFSETQ. CDR3 coding DNA: TGCGCCAGCAGCTTGGCTAGGGACTCCTACGAGCAGTACTTC. As protein: CASSLARDSYEQYF.

The chain couples TRBV9 to TRBJ2-7, with 9 nucleotides matching TRBD2. V trimming: 2 bases; J trimming: 7 bases; junction bases outside the gene matches: 7. CDR1 and CDR2 from the germline V gene are SGDLS and YYNGEE. This CDR3 is 14 amino acids long. The CDR3 DNA sequence: TGTGCCAGCAGCGTTAGCGGGAGCTTGGGGGAGCAGTACTTC. Translated, it gives CASSVSGSLGEQYF.

The chain couples TRBV6-1 to TRBJ2-7; no firm D call. In germline, CDR1 is MNHNS, CDR2 SASEGT. The CDR3 spans 12 residues. V gave up 2 bases and J gave up 6 bases, with 8 bases separating them. The CDR3, as DNA: TGTGCCAGCAGTGAAATGGGTGGCGAGCAGTACTTC. It yields the protein CASSEMGGEQYF.

This sequence joins TRBV29-1 and TRBJ2-7; either TRBD1 or TRBD2 may fit D (5 bases each). In germline, CDR1 is SQVTM, CDR2 ANQGSEA. The CDR3 length is 12 residues. In DNA form, the CDR3 reads TGCAGTGGGACGTTGAGTAACTACGAGCAGTACTTC. Protein sequence: CSGTLSNYEQYF.

This clone was recorded a few times. CDR3 sequence: CASSPDRGQPQHF. For the CDR3, the DNA is TGTGCCAGTAGTCCCGACAGGGGTCAGCCCCAGCATTTT. The rearrangement uses TRBV19 and TRBJ1-5; the match to TRBD1 covers 8 bases. Germline loops: CDR1 LNHDA, CDR2 SQIVND (reference sequence). The CDR3 covers 13 residues. V gave up 5 bases and J gave up 6 bases; unmatched junction bases: 3.

The chain carries TRBV5-6 and TRBJ1-2; tentative D call: TRBD1 (5 bases). The CDR3 covers 14 residues. CDR1 and CDR2 (germline): SGHDT, YYEEEE. Trimming removed 2 bases from V and 4 bases from J, with 12 bases in between. The CDR3 DNA reads TGTGCCAGCAGCTTCTTCGTAGGGACCTATGGCTACACCTTC. Translating it yields CASSFFVGTYGYTF.

The J gene is TRBJ1-4, the V gene TRBV4-3; maybe TRBD1 (5 bases). CDR1 LGHNA and CDR2 YSLEER come from the germline V gene. Trimming left V 6 bases short and J 3 bases short, with 17 bases between. The CDR3 contains 16 residues. The CDR3 DNA is TGCGCCAGCAGTCCCGGGACGGGAGGATCTAATGAAAAACTGTTTTTT. This codes for CASSPGTGGSNEKLFF.

This clone was found once. Other DNA sequences in the same sample also yield this CDR3. This chain joins TRBV18 and TRBJ2-5; D is unclear. The ends were cut back, 0 bases at V and 2 bases at J, with 4 bases in the middle. CDR3 size: 13 residues. Germline V lookup: CDR1 KGHSH, CDR2 LQKENI. The CDR3 coding sequence is TGTGCCAGCTCACCACCAGGGCAAGAGACCCAGTACTTC. Amino acids: CASSPPGQETQYF.

The chain links TRBV5-1 to TRBJ2-5, with 9 bases lining up with TRBD2. Germline CDR1 reads SGHRS; CDR2 reads YFSETQ. The V segment lost 4 bases and the J segment 5 bases; nucleotides outside the gene matches: 12. CDR3 length: 16 residues. The CDR3 coding sequence is TGCGCCAGCAGCCAAGCTCCTAGCGGGGTGGGGGAGACCCAGTACTTC. This sequence encodes CASSQAPSGVGETQYF.

The chain employs TRBV6-5 and TRBJ2-7, with TRBD2 matching 7 bases. There are 16 residues in the CDR3. Germline CDR1 MNHEY, CDR2 SVGAGI. The V gene end was trimmed by 0 bases and the J gene end by 0 bases; junction bases not matched to a gene: 5. DNA for the CDR3: TGTGCCAGCAGTTACTCAACGGGGGGATTCTCCTACGAGCAGTACTTC. This translates into CASSYSTGGFSYEQYF.

The chain joins TRBV6-5 to TRBJ2-2, with 9 bases aligning to TRBD2. CDR1 MNHEY and CDR2 SVGAGI come from the germline V gene. The V and J ends lost 4 bases and 0 bases, in that order; junction bases with no gene match: 0. The CDR3 consists of 15 residues. CDR3 coding DNA: TGTGCCAGCAGTTTAGCGGGGGCGAACACCGGGGAGCTGTTTTTT. Residues: CASSLAGANTGELFF.

This chain links TRBV19 with TRBJ2-5, with 8 bases lining up with TRBD2. CDR1 is LNHDA and CDR2 is SQIVND in the germline V gene (reference sequence). The V and J ends lost 6 bases and 5 bases, in that order; junction bases with no gene match: 5. The CDR3 contains 13 residues. This chain's CDR3 is CASRPASGETQYF. As DNA, the CDR3 is TGTGCCAGTAGACCTGCTAGCGGGGAGACCCAGTACTTC. The full variable domain, with the rest looked up from reference TRBV19 and TRBJ2-5, is DGGITQSPKYLFRKEGQNVTLSCEQNLNHDAMYWYRQDPGQGLRLIYYSQIVNDFQKGDIAEGYSVSREKKESFPLTVTSAQKNPTAFYLCASRPASGETQYFGPGTRLLVL.

V gene TRBV7-7 combines with J gene TRBJ2-5, with 8 bases identical to TRBD1. CDR1 is SSHAT, CDR2 FNYEAQ, per germline (reference sequence). The length of the CDR3 is 15 residues. Trimming at V came to 0 bases and at J to 7 bases, leaving 7 bases not matched to a gene. This CDR3 reads CASSLARTGWGTQYF. In DNA form, the CDR3 reads TGTGCCAGCAGCTTAGCCCGGACAGGGTGGGGGACCCAGTACTTC.

The sample holds a few counts of this clone. V usage is TRBV4-2 and J usage is TRBJ2-7; 10 bases fit TRBD1. After removal of 2 bases from V and 4 bases from J, the junction contained 5 bases not matched to a gene. Germline CDR1 is LGHNA and CDR2 is YNFKEQ. CDR3 length: 15 residues. The CDR3, as DNA: TGTGCCAGCAGCCAACTTGGGACAGGGGAGTACGAGCAGTACTTC. This gives the protein CASSQLGTGEYEQYF.

This clone was picked up a small number of times. This chain joins TRBV6-1 and TRBJ1-5, with D possibly TRBD1 on 5 matching bases. The germline V gene encodes CDR1 MNHNS and CDR2 SASEGT. The CDR3 is made up of 14 amino acids. V lost 2 bases, J lost 5 bases, and 10 bases lay in between. This chain's CDR3 is CASSESGGDQPQHF. The CDR3 DNA is TGTGCCAGCAGTGAATCGGGGGGGGATCAGCCCCAGCATTTT.